A single sample gave rise to the 17 T cell receptor beta chains below, sequenced in a study of PD-1 blockade in mismatch repair-deficient tumors. Method: immunoSEQ multiplex PCR; TCRdb's copy keeps in-frame clones and lacks some. Found here are about 63,000 clones, about 91% of them singletons; the top ten hold about 15%. The source was peripheral blood, collected 52 weeks after starting pembrolizumab. The receptor set was obtained from an adult with mismatch repair-deficient cancer.

This clone was counted a single time. This chain links TRBV4-2 with TRBJ2-1, with 11 bases aligning to TRBD2. The CDR3 is 16 amino acids. Germline CDR1 LGHNA, CDR2 YNFKEQ. V gave up 0 bases and J gave up 4 bases; unmatched junction bases: 2. The CDR3 DNA reads as TGTGCCAGCAGCCAAGACGGGACTAGCGGATACAATGAGCAGTTCTTC. The encoded protein is CASSQDGTSGYNEQFF.

The chain combines TRBV6-4 with TRBJ2-1; TRBD1 agrees at 9 bases. Germline loops: CDR1 MRHNA, CDR2 SNTAGT. CDR3 size: 16 residues. Germline trimming cut 4 bases from V and 3 bases from J; bases unmatched to any gene: 7. This chain's CDR3 is CASSATGTGFYNEQFF. The CDR3 bases are TGTGCCAGCAGTGCAACCGGGACAGGGTTCTACAATGAGCAGTTCTTC.

V gene TRBV30 combines with J gene TRBJ2-3; D uncertain. Germline V gene lookup returns CDR1 GTSNPN and CDR2 SVGIG (reference sequence). With 2 bases removed from V and 1 base from J, the gap between germline ends came to 16 bases. The CDR3 totals 16 residues. CDR3 nucleotides: TGTGCCTGGAGTAACCCCTATTCGGCGGGCACAGATACGCAGTATTTT. Amino acids: CAWSNPYSAGTDTQYF. The variable domain in full, completed from reference TRBV30 and TRBJ2-3, reads SQTIHQWPATLVQPVGSPLSLECTVEGTSNPNLYWYRQAAGRGLQLLFYSVGIGQISSEVPQNLSASRPQDRQFILSSKKLLLSDSGFYLCAWSNPYSAGTDTQYFGPGTRLTVL.

This clone came up once. CDR3 nucleotide sequence: TGTGCCAGCCGGGCTAGCGGCAATGAGCAGTTCTTC. Protein sequence: CASRASGNEQFF. This chain uses TRBV6-5 with TRBJ2-1; 7 nucleotides agree with TRBD2. Germline CDR1 MNHEY, CDR2 SVGAGI. The CDR3 extends over 12 amino acids. V trimming: 8 bases; J trimming: 6 bases; junction bases outside the gene matches: 4.

The rearrangement joins TRBV19 to TRBJ2-1, with D possibly matching TRBD2 (5 bases). The germline V gene has CDR1 LNHDA and CDR2 SQIVND (reference sequence). CDR3 size: 11 residues. Trimming took 11 bases from V and 8 from J, leaving 13 bases between them. The CDR3 loop is CASKAGYEQFF. CDR3 sequence (DNA): TGTGCCTCTAAGGCGGGCTATGAGCAGTTCTTC.

The chain links TRBV29-1 to TRBJ2-1; 11 nucleotides line up with TRBD2. Germline assignment: CDR1 SQVTM and CDR2 ANQGSEA. V lost 0 bases and J lost 7; bases outside the gene matches: 14. The CDR3 totals 18 residues. CDR3: CSVEDLASGRPFENEQFF. The CDR3 region has the DNA TGCAGCGTTGAAGATCTTGCTAGCGGGAGGCCCTTCGAAAATGAGCAGTTCTTC.

The chain combines TRBV9 with TRBJ2-1; TRBD1 agrees at 8 bases. The ends lost 3 bases at V and 2 bases at J; junction bases unmatched: 4. The germline V gene encodes CDR1 SGDLS and CDR2 YYNGEE. This CDR3 contains 15 residues. In nucleotides, the CDR3 is TGTGCCAGCAGCGGACGACAGGGGCCCTACAATGAGCAGTTCTTC. As protein: CASSGRQGPYNEQFF.

The chain employs TRBV7-8 and TRBJ1-2; no clear D gene. Germline V lookup: CDR1 SGHVS, CDR2 FQNEAQ. The CDR3 length is 15 residues. The V gene lost 5 bases and the J gene lost 0 bases, with 13 bases spanning the gap. The CDR3 region has the DNA TGTGCCAGCAGCCCACTGACTGCAGCTAACTATGGCTACACCTTC. Translation: CASSPLTAANYGYTF.

This clone turned up a few times. The chain has TRBV5-5 and TRBJ1-2; perhaps TRBD1 as D (5 bases). The CDR3 contains 12 residues. The V gene lost 4 bases and the J gene lost 4 bases, with 8 bases spanning the gap. Germline loops: CDR1 SGHKS, CDR2 YYEKEE (reference sequence). The CDR3 DNA reads TGTGCCAGCAGCATCACAGGCTATGGCTACACCTTC. It is translated as CASSITGYGYTF.

The V gene is TRBV15, the J gene TRBJ2-1; D possibly uses TRBD1 or TRBD2 (5 bases each). The CDR3 is 17 amino acids. CDR1 is LNHNV, CDR2 YYDKDF, per germline (reference sequence). V lost 0 bases to trimming and J lost 4 bases, with 16 bases between them. DNA of the CDR3: TGTGCCACCAGCAGAGATGGGCAGGGAGCCCATTACAATGAGCAGTTCTTC. Translated: CATSRDGQGAHYNEQFF.

The gene calls are TRBV28 and TRBJ1-1; the match to TRBD1 covers 7 bases. Germline CDR1 reads MDHEN; CDR2 reads SYDVKM. This CDR3 is built from 14 residues. V dropped 6 bases and J dropped 3; count of bases not matched to a gene: 7. In nucleotides, the CDR3 is TGTGCCAGCAGATCCGACAGGGACTACACTGAAGCTTTCTTT. Protein sequence: CASRSDRDYTEAFF.

The chain joins TRBV30 to TRBJ2-1; D might be TRBD1 (6 bases). The CDR3 loop spans 14 amino acids. Trimming removed 0 bases at V and 8 bases at J, with 14 bases between. Germline CDR1 GTSNPN, CDR2 SVGIG (reference sequence). CDR3 region: CAWSVSGPGDEQFF. DNA of the CDR3: TGTGCCTGGAGTGTTTCCGGACCAGGGGATGAGCAGTTCTTC.

The chain links TRBV5-4 to TRBJ2-3; 11 bases map to TRBD1. J was trimmed by 5 bases and V by 3 bases; bases with no gene match: 2. The CDR3 covers 14 residues. Germline V gene sequence: CDR1 SGHNT, CDR2 YYREEE (reference sequence). CDR3 coding DNA: TGTGCCAGCAGCTGGACAGGGGGCGGAGATACGCAGTATTTT. Translated: CASSWTGGGDTQYF.

In its sample, this clone was seen once. This sequence joins TRBV2 and TRBJ2-2; no clear D gene. Trimming shortened V by 4 bases and J by 5 bases, and 8 bases separated the two germline ends. CDR1 and CDR2 (germline): SNHLY, FYNNEI. The CDR3 is 13 residues long. The CDR3 loop reads CASSGRRTGELFF. CDR3 DNA sequence: TGTGCCAGCAGTGGAAGACGGACCGGGGAGCTGTTTTTT.

The chain employs TRBV9 and TRBJ2-1; TRBD2 matches at 14 bases. Germline CDR1 and CDR2: SGDLS and YYNGEE. Unmatched junction bases numbered 8, after V lost 0 bases and J lost 9 bases. CDR3 size: 17 residues. CDR3 in amino acids: CASSVAGTSGSSGEQFF. DNA for the CDR3: TGTGCCAGCAGCGTAGCTGGGACTAGCGGGAGTAGCGGTGAGCAGTTCTTC. The variable domain in full, completed from reference TRBV9 and TRBJ2-1, reads DSGVTQTPKHLITATGQRVTLRCSPRSGDLSVYWYQQSLDQGLQFLIQYYNGEERAKGNILERFSAQQFPDLHSELNLSSLELGDSALYFCASSVAGTSGSSGEQFFGPGTRLTVL.

The chain couples TRBV7-9 to TRBJ2-4, with D perhaps TRBD1 (5 bases). The CDR3 runs to 17 residues. Germline-derived CDR1 and CDR2 are SEHNR and FQNEAQ (reference sequence). V was trimmed by 3 bases and J by 4 bases, leaving 19 bases between them. The CDR3: CASSLMGRPTGKNIQYF. The DNA of the CDR3 is TGTGCCAGCAGCTTGATGGGGCGGCCAACGGGTAAAAACATTCAGTACTTC. The variable domain in full, with the rest retrieved from reference TRBV7-9 and TRBJ2-4, is DTGVSQNPRHKITKRGQNVTFRCDPISEHNRLYWYRQTLGQGPEFLTYFQNEAQLEKSRLLSDRFSAERPKGSFSTLEIQRTEQGDSAMYLCASSLMGRPTGKNIQYFGAGTRLSVL.

J is TRBJ2-7 and V is TRBV9; 7 positions match TRBD2. Germline trimming cut 0 bases from V and 0 bases from J; bases unmatched to any gene: 3. Germline V gene lookup returns CDR1 SGDLS and CDR2 YYNGEE. The CDR3 contains 15 residues. CDR3 in DNA: TGTGCCAGCAGCGTAGCCGGGGGGATCTCCTACGAGCAGTACTTC. Translated: CASSVAGGISYEQYF. Based on the CDR3 plus reference TRBV9 and TRBJ2-7, the full variable domain is DSGVTQTPKHLITATGQRVTLRCSPRSGDLSVYWYQQSLDQGLQFLIQYYNGEERAKGNILERFSAQQFPDLHSELNLSSLELGDSALYFCASSVAGGISYEQYFGPGTRLTVT.